The source of this T cell receptor (beta chain) is a study of CD8 T cells in ankylosing spondylitis. Study observations and caveats: For ankylosing spondylitis blood, a TCR beta motif of about eight highly homologous variants appeared characteristic. Existing reports had already noted some motif variants in reactive arthritis synovial fluid and blood. Matched ankylosing spondylitis synovial fluid reportedly contained a significantly enriched population of disease-linked clones.

This clonotype was seen a few times. As yet, its antigen is unknown. TCRdb analysed the 5' RACE reads with MiXCR anew, one entry per CDR3 protein. The data contain fewer than 500,000 distinct CDR3 sequences, roughly 27% of them singletons. The CDR3 contains 12 residues. From germline, CDR1 is SQVTM and CDR2 ANQGSEA. The V and J ends lost 6 bases and 4 bases respectively, with 12 bases between them. The receptor's source is a male donor with ankylosing spondylitis. Sequencing was carried out using blood, either unsorted or a sorted T cell fraction (not recorded which). V gene TRBV29-1 combines with J gene TRBJ2-5, with D tentatively TRBD1 or TRBD2 (7 bases each). In DNA form, the CDR3 reads TGCAGCGTCCTCAGGGGGGGAGAGACCCAGTACTTC. As protein: CSVLRGGETQYF.